One and the same sample provided the 8 T cell receptor beta chains below, sequenced in a study of T-cell reconstitution after alpha-beta-depleted transplantation in children. TCRbeta library preparation incorporated unique molecular identifiers. TCRdb used MiXCR to reprocess the PCR reads, holding one entry per CDR3 protein. This sample has roughly 400,000 distinct CDR3 sequences, with 43% found just once. The source material was PBMCs, sampled before TCRalphabeta/CD19-depleted stem cell transplant. The receptors originated from a girl between 2 and 10 years old with aplastic anemia, due to receive a stem cell transplant.

This clonotype occurred a few times. This sequence joins TRBV24-1 and TRBJ1-1; 10 bases match TRBD1. The CDR3 consists of 15 residues. CDR1 and CDR2 (germline): KGHDR, SFDVKD. V shed 7 bases and J 6 bases; nucleotides not matched to a gene: 10. CDR3 coding DNA: TGTGCCACCAGCCCTAGGACAGGGGGAACGGCTGAAGCTTTCTTT. It is translated as CATSPRTGGTAEAFF.

As for this clonotype: A much more abundant neighbour one base away suggests this may be a read error. The chain couples TRBV7-2 to TRBJ1-2; D gene ambiguous. This CDR3 comprises 11 residues. From germline, CDR1 is SGHTA and CDR2 FQGNSA. CDR3 in DNA: TGTGCCAGCAGCCGAAGCTATGGCGACACCTTC. Translation gives CASSRSYGDTF.

This clonotype was observed a few times. The chain employs TRBV20-1 and TRBJ1-6, with no clear D. From germline, CDR1 is DFQATT and CDR2 SNEGSKA (reference sequence). The CDR3 is 12 amino acids. Trimming removed 1 base at V and 10 bases at J, with 8 bases between. CDR3 in amino acids: CSARGYRSPLHF. CDR3 nucleotides: TGCAGTGCTAGAGGTTATCGGTCACCCCTCCACTTT.

This clonotype showed up many times. This sequence joins TRBV20-1 and TRBJ2-3; D is undetermined. V was trimmed by 0 bases and J by 1 base, leaving 14 bases between them. The CDR3 is 16 residues long. Per germline, CDR1 DFQATT and CDR2 SNEGSKA (reference sequence). The CDR3 DNA follows: TGCAGTGCTAGAGATCCCCTGAGATCGGGCACAGATACGCAGTATTTT. The encoded protein is CSARDPLRSGTDTQYF.

The chain employs TRBV20-1 and TRBJ1-3; D not resolved. V lost 1 base and J 9 bases, leaving 10 bases between the germline ends. This CDR3 has 12 amino acids. Germline loops: CDR1 DFQATT, CDR2 SNEGSKA (reference sequence). CDR3 loop: CSARGGGSTIYF. DNA for the CDR3: TGCAGTGCTAGAGGAGGAGGTAGCACCATATATTTT.

This clonotype was observed at least ten times. The chain couples TRBV5-1 to TRBJ2-5; 9 bases line up with TRBD1. Trimming cost V 2 bases and J 5 bases; bases outside gene matches: 7. Germline V gene lookup returns CDR1 SGHRS and CDR2 YFSETQ. This CDR3 has 15 amino acids. The CDR3: CASSFQQGAGETQYF. The CDR3 nucleotides are TGCGCCAGCAGCTTCCAACAGGGGGCTGGGGAGACCCAGTACTTC.

This clonotype was seen many times. J is TRBJ2-7 and V is TRBV4-3; TRBD1 might be the D (6 bases). The V and J ends lost 3 bases and 3 bases respectively, with 12 bases between them. Germline CDR1 LGHNA, CDR2 YSLEER. The CDR3 has 14 residues. The DNA of the CDR3 is TGCGCCAGCAGCCAGACTACAGGGTTCTACGAGCAGTACTTC. This translates into CASSQTTGFYEQYF.

This rearrangement joins TRBV11-1 to TRBJ1-4; possible D gene TRBD1, 6 bases. From germline, CDR1 is SGHAT and CDR2 FQDESV (reference sequence). Trimming left V 1 base short and J 2 bases short, with 17 bases between. This CDR3 has 18 amino acids. CDR3 protein: CASSLVGHRETTNEKLFF. Written as DNA, the CDR3 is TGTGCCAGCAGCTTAGTAGGGCACAGGGAGACGACTAATGAAAAACTGTTTTTT. Variable domain in full (rest from reference TRBV11-1 and TRBJ1-4): EAEVAQSPRYKITEKSQAVAFWCDPISGHATLYWYRQILGQGPELLVQFQDESVVDDSQLPKDRFSAERLKGVDSTLKIQPAELGDSAMYLCASSLVGHRETTNEKLFFGSGTQLSVL.